Detailed here is one T cell receptor beta chain. Its specificity is unknown. Distinct nucleotide sequences in the sample also encode this CDR3. Trimming stripped 5 bases from V and 7 bases from J, with 8 bases between. In germline, CDR1 is DFQATT, CDR2 SNEGSKA (reference sequence). This CDR3 has 10 residues. These data are taken from a study of identifying expanded T cells in peripheral blood. General study findings and limits: Technical replicates showed approximately 1.2 changed clones; roughly two weeks 15 to 20; four weeks 19.

Healthy donors had no documented immune events, such as infections, while sampled. The repertoire was sequenced with immunoSEQ multiplex PCR; TCRdb's copy has only in-frame clones and lacks some. The table shows 75,000 to 95,000 clones, with approximately 90% occurring only once. The source is a person aged 18 to 75 in good health. The chain couples TRBV20-1 to TRBJ1-2; the D gene is possibly TRBD1 (6 bases). What was sequenced was blood. The CDR3 sequence: CSAGRGGYTF. The CDR3 DNA follows: TGCAGTGCTGGCAGGGGTGGCTACACCTTC.